This record covers a single T cell receptor beta chain. The antigen is not known. This specimen belongs to a study of T cell responses to AZD1222 COVID-19 vaccine. Sequencing was performed with immunoSEQ multiplex PCR; in TCRdb, only in-frame clones are kept and a portion is missing. The profile shows 150,000 or so clones, roughly nine tenths of them singletons. The V gene end was trimmed by 5 bases and the J gene end by 10 bases; junction bases not matched to a gene: 16. Germline V gene lookup returns CDR1 PRHDT and CDR2 FYEKMQ (reference sequence). The CDR3 has 15 residues. Study findings and constraints: Dominant at 160-218 and 743-854, vaccine-associated CD4 TCRs also spanned spike.

This chain uses TRBV13 with TRBJ1-1; 7 bases match TRBD1. The sample was peripheral blood, taken on day 0 of AZD1222 vaccination. The TCR originated in an adult in good health. CDR3 protein: CASSPQGDINRRAFF. The CDR3 region has the DNA TGTGCCAGCAGCCCCCAGGGGGATATTAATCGAAGAGCTTTCTTT.